Ten or more counts support the clone carrying this T cell receptor (beta chain). This entry is derived from a study of blood T cell repertoires in COVID-19. About the research overall: T cells, B-cell-depleted T cells, or PBMCs supplied cDNA or gDNA.

Repertoires were generated with immunoSEQ multiplex PCR, while TCRdb's copy carries only in-frame clones and drops some. The sample has approximately 480,000 clones, about nine tenths seen once; the top ten hold roughly 0.72%. Per germline, CDR1 SEHNR and CDR2 FQNEAQ (reference sequence). There are 16 residues in the CDR3. V gave up 5 bases and J gave up 7 bases; unmatched junction bases: 11. The V gene is TRBV7-9, the J gene TRBJ2-1; 10 bases fit TRBD1. The sample taken for sequencing was PBMCs or T cells enriched from blood (not recorded which). This receptor was identified in a woman under 30 who had recovered from COVID-19. DNA of the CDR3: TGTGCCAGCAGCCATCGACAGGGGGCGCAGTTGAATGAGCAGTTCTTC. Its protein is CASSHRQGAQLNEQFF.